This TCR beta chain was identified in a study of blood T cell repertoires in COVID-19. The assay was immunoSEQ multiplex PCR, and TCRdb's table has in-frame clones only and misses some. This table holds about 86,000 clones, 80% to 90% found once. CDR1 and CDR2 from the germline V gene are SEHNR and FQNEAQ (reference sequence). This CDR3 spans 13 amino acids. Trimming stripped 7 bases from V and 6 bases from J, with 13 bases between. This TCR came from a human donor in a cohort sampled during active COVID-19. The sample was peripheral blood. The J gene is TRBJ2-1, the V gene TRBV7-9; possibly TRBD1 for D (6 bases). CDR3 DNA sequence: TGTGCCAGCATCCAAGCAGGGGTCAATGAGCAGTTCTTC. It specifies CASIQAGVNEQFF.